This entry lists 9 T cell receptor beta chains sequenced from one sample in a study of PD-L1 blockade in urothelial cancer. The assay was immunoSEQ multiplex PCR, and TCRdb's table has in-frame clones only and misses some. The sample lists about 55,000 clones; roughly 80% were seen once. This sample comprised PBMCs, obtained around atezolizumab (anti-PD-L1) treatment. The receptors shown here come from a man in his sixties or seventies with urothelial cancer.

V usage is TRBV2 and J usage is TRBJ1-2; 12 nucleotides agree with TRBD1. This CDR3 has 15 residues. J was trimmed by 8 bases and V by 3 bases; bases with no gene match: 7. Germline V lookup: CDR1 SNHLY, CDR2 FYNNEI. The CDR3 DNA sequence: TGTGCCAGCAGTGACCGGGACAGGGGGCGGAGAGGCTACACCTTC. This codes for CASSDRDRGRRGYTF.

This clone turned up a few times. The V call is TRBV4-1, the J call TRBJ1-2; 10 bases are shared with TRBD1. This CDR3 comprises 14 residues. Germline V CDR1 and CDR2: MGHRA, YSYEKL. The V and J ends lost 4 bases and 3 bases, in that order; junction bases with no gene match: 2. The CDR3 loop reads CASSRTGGDYGYTF. CDR3 bases: TGCGCCAGCAGCCGGACAGGGGGGGACTATGGCTACACCTTC.

The chain uses TRBV4-2 and TRBJ1-3; D is ambiguous. From germline, CDR1 is LGHNA and CDR2 YNFKEQ. The germline V and J ends were trimmed by 0 bases and 0 bases, with 12 bases remaining between them. The CDR3 extends over 17 amino acids. The CDR3 DNA sequence: TGTGCCAGCAGCCAAGAGGGAGTAGCTTACTCTGGAAACACCATATATTTT. Its translation: CASSQEGVAYSGNTIYF.

The chain joins TRBV9 to TRBJ1-6; TRBD1 is a possible D gene (5 bases). This CDR3 has 18 amino acids. Germline CDR1 is SGDLS and CDR2 is YYNGEE. Trimming took 1 base from V and 4 from J, leaving 18 bases between them. CDR3 amino acids: CASSVSPSGRDYNSPLHF. The CDR3 bases are TGTGCCAGCAGCGTATCCCCTAGTGGCAGGGATTATAATTCACCCCTCCACTTT.

The V call is TRBV5-5, the J call TRBJ1-6; D is unclear. The CDR3 has 16 amino acids. V lost 4 bases and J 7 bases, leaving 18 bases between the germline ends. Germline V gives CDR1 SGHKS, CDR2 YYEKEE (reference sequence). The CDR3 protein is CASSQRPDGVNSPLHF. The CDR3 nucleotides are TGTGCCAGCAGCCAGAGACCAGACGGGGTCAATTCACCCCTCCACTTT.

This clone has only a few counts. The genes are TRBV28 and TRBJ1-5, with TRBD1 identical over 7 bases. The V and J ends lost 5 bases and 6 bases, in that order; junction bases with no gene match: 7. In germline, CDR1 is MDHEN, CDR2 SYDVKM. The CDR3 is 14 residues long. The CDR3 loop is CASSTNRGGQPQHF. The CDR3 DNA reads TGTGCCAGCAGTACTAACAGGGGAGGTCAGCCCCAGCATTTT. Looking up the rest from reference TRBV28 and TRBJ1-5 gives the full variable domain: DVKVTQSSRYLVKRTGEKVFLECVQDMDHENMFWYRQDPGLGLRLIYFSYDVKMKEKGDIPEGYSVSREKKERFSLILESASTNQTSMYLCASSTNRGGQPQHFGDGTRLSIL.

The rearrangement joins TRBV6-5 to TRBJ2-4, with TRBD1 as a possible D gene (6 bases). CDR3 length: 14 residues. Germline CDR1 reads MNHEY; CDR2 reads SVGAGI. The V and J ends lost 5 bases and 4 bases respectively, with 12 bases between them. The CDR3 is CASSTRDNKNIQYF. The CDR3 coding sequence is TGTGCCAGCAGTACCCGGGACAATAAAAACATTCAGTACTTC.

The chain employs TRBV27 and TRBJ2-7, with 7 nucleotides matching TRBD2. The junction had 4 bases not matched to a gene; V was cut back by 5 bases and J by 3 bases. The CDR3 sequence is 13 residues long. The germline V gene encodes CDR1 MNHEY and CDR2 SMNVEV (reference sequence). The CDR3 DNA reads as TGTGCCAGCAGTAGAGCGGGGCTCTACGAGCAGTACTTC. This encodes CASSRAGLYEQYF.

The rearrangement joins TRBV6-5 to TRBJ2-6, with TRBD1 matching over 10 bases. CDR1 MNHEY and CDR2 SVGAGI come from the germline V gene. The J segment lost 4 bases and the V segment lost 6 bases, leaving 3 bases of the junction unmatched. The CDR3 has 15 residues. The CDR3 DNA is TGTGCCAGCAGGCGACAGGGGGCAGGGGCCAACGTCCTGACTTTC. Translation gives CASRRQGAGANVLTF.